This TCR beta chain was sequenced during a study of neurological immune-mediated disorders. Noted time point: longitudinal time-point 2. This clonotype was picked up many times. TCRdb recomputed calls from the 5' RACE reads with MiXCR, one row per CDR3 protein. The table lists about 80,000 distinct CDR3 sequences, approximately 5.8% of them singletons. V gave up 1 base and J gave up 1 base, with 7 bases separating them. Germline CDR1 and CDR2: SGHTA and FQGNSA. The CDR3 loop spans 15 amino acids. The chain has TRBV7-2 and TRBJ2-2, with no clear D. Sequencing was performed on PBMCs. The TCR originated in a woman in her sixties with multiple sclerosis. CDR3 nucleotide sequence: TGTGCCAGCAGCTTAGAGGCCAGGAACACCGGGGAGCTGTTTTTT. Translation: CASSLEARNTGELFF. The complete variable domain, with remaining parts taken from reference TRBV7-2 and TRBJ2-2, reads GAGVSQSPSNKVTEKGKDVELRCDPISGHTALYWYRQSLGQGLEFLIYFQGNSAPDKSGLPSDRFSAERTGGSVSTLTIQRTQQEDSAVYLCASSLEARNTGELFFGEGSRLTVL.